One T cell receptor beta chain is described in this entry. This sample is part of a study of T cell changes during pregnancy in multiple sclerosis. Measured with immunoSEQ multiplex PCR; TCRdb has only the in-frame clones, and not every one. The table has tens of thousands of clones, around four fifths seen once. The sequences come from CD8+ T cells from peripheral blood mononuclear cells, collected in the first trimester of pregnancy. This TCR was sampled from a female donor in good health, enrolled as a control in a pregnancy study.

The CDR3 DNA reads as TGTGCCAGCAGCCAAGACGGGTATTATAATTCACCCCTCCACTTT. Residues: CASSQDGYYNSPLHF. This chain links TRBV14 with TRBJ1-6; D is ambiguous. The germline V gene encodes CDR1 SGHDN and CDR2 FVKESK. Trimming took off 0 bases at V and 4 bases at J, with 7 bases between the two ends. The CDR3 loop spans 15 amino acids.